The clone carrying this T cell receptor (beta chain) was seen more than once but under ten times. Its antigen is unidentified. Trimming cost V 2 bases and J 4 bases; bases outside gene matches: 7. CDR1 is MNHEY, CDR2 SVGAGI, per germline. CDR3 length: 16 amino acids. This sample is drawn from a study of CD8 T cells in ankylosing spondylitis. With molecular barcodes, quantitative 5'-RACE was used to make the TCR beta libraries. Via MiXCR, TCRdb re-called the 5' RACE reads, giving one row per CDR3 protein. The sample has around 480,000 distinct CDR3 sequences, approximately 17% seen once. Study observations and caveats: What seemed typical of ankylosing spondylitis blood was a TCR beta motif built from roughly eight highly homologous variants.

This receptor was obtained from a male donor with ankylosing spondylitis. Sequencing used blood, either unsorted or a sorted T cell fraction (not recorded which). V gene TRBV6-5 combines with J gene TRBJ1-5; 8 bases map to TRBD1. Here the CDR3 DNA reads TGTGCCAGCAGTTACCAAACAGGGGGGGAGAATCAGCCCCAGCATTTT. Protein sequence: CASSYQTGGENQPQHF.